This TCR beta chain was obtained from a study of T cell clones after liver transplantation. Whole-study context: Samples came from ITN030ST, which attempted immunosuppression withdrawal within 2 years of liver transplantation.

About this clone itself: Because the CDR3's place on the DNA is in doubt, the DNA is left out and the CDR3 is given as listed by TCRdb.

The CDR3 contains 22 residues when both ends are counted. Assay: immunoSEQ multiplex PCR; the TCRdb copy retains only in-frame clones and omits some. The sample yields more than 7,500 clones, about three quarters seen once. The sample here was CD8+ T cells from blood, taken before liver transplant. This receptor was obtained from a human donor who received a liver transplant. The chain couples TRBV1 to TRBJ2-7; the table's D call TRBD2 went unverified against the DNA. TRBV1 is shown as a pseudogene. CDR3 region: CTSTPVGQGARGTSGGRYEQYF.